Presented here are 18 T cell receptor beta chains from one specimen sequenced in a study of T cell responses to AZD1222 COVID-19 vaccine. Some clones are missing from TCRdb's copy, which holds only in-frame ones; the method was immunoSEQ multiplex PCR. There are 120,000 or so clones in the sample; around 85% occur only once, and approximately 8.8% lies in the top ten. The sample consisted of peripheral blood, taken on day 0 of AZD1222 vaccination. Receptors were obtained from an adult in good health.

The count of this clone is one. The chain employs TRBV2 and TRBJ1-5, with a tentative D call TRBD1 (5 bases). The CDR3 loop spans 15 amino acids. Germline assignment: CDR1 SNHLY and CDR2 FYNNEI. Trimming took 7 bases from V and 0 from J, leaving 13 bases between them. The CDR3 sequence: CASTGTVYSNQPQHF. The CDR3 coding sequence is TGTGCCAGCACCGGGACGGTGTATAGCAATCAGCCCCAGCATTTT.

This clone was counted a few times. V usage is TRBV19 and J usage is TRBJ1-1; 7 bases agree with TRBD1. The germline V gene encodes CDR1 LNHDA and CDR2 SQIVND (reference sequence). V was pared by 4 bases and J by 1 base, with 6 bases of the junction left unmatched. The length of the CDR3 is 15 residues. This CDR3 is CASSTGTVENTEAFF. The CDR3 DNA is TGTGCCAGTAGTACTGGGACAGTGGAGAACACTGAAGCTTTCTTT.

J is TRBJ1-1 and V is TRBV2; D call uncertain. CDR3 size: 10 residues. Germline lookup yields CDR1 SNHLY and CDR2 FYNNEI. V shed 7 bases and J shed 7 bases, with 7 bases lying between them. The CDR3 spells CASTVLEAFF. The CDR3 coding sequence is TGTGCCAGCACGGTTCTTGAAGCTTTCTTT. The entire variable domain, with the rest obtained from reference TRBV2 and TRBJ1-1, is as follows: EPEVTQTPSHQVTQMGQEVILRCVPISNHLYFYWYRQILGQKVEFLVSFYNNEISEKSEIFDDQFSVERPDGSNFTLKIRSTKLEDSAMYFCASTVLEAFFGQGTRLTVV.

This clone was counted only a few times. V is TRBV3-1 (or the pseudogene TRBV3-2) and J is TRBJ1-1; TRBD1 matches 8 bases. Germline CDR1 LGHDT, CDR2 YNNKEL (reference sequence). The CDR3 covers 15 residues. The J segment lost 1 base and the V segment lost 5 bases, leaving 6 bases of the junction unmatched. The CDR3 is CASSSTDRANTEAFF. The CDR3 DNA reads as TGTGCCAGCAGCTCAACGGACAGGGCGAACACTGAAGCTTTCTTT.

The chain is built from TRBV9 and TRBJ1-4, with a tentative D call TRBD1 (5 bases). Trimming shortened V by 4 bases and J by 3 bases, and 13 bases separated the two germline ends. CDR1 is SGDLS, CDR2 YYNGEE, per germline. The CDR3 runs 15 residues. The CDR3 reads CASSRRTYPNEKLFF. The CDR3 DNA reads TGTGCCAGCAGCCGTCGGACATACCCTAATGAAAAACTGTTTTTT.

The chain joins TRBV11-3 to TRBJ2-7; tentative D call: TRBD1 (6 bases). The CDR3 has 17 amino acids. V lost 5 bases and J 7 bases, leaving 27 bases between the germline ends. Germline CDR1 reads SGHNT; CDR2 reads YENEEA. CDR3: CASSPTWQAGVAGEQYF. DNA of the CDR3: TGTGCCAGCAGCCCGACGTGGCAGGCAGGGGTTGCGGGTGAGCAGTACTTC.

Here the CDR3 DNA reads TGCAGTGCTAGTGCAATGGGGACTAGCGGGAGTCCCCGACGGGGGGTTGGTGAGCAGTTCTTC. It is translated as CSASAMGTSGSPRRGVGEQFF. The genes are TRBV20-1 and TRBJ2-1, with 14 bases lining up with TRBD2. The V gene end was trimmed by 3 bases and the J gene end by 9 bases; junction bases not matched to a gene: 25. The germline gives CDR1 DFQATT, CDR2 SNEGSKA (reference sequence). CDR3 length: 21 amino acids.

The chain uses TRBV20-1 and TRBJ1-2; no reliable D call. Trimming took off 3 bases at V and 5 bases at J, with 7 bases between the two ends. The CDR3 totals 11 residues. Germline assignment: CDR1 DFQATT and CDR2 SNEGSKA (reference sequence). The CDR3 is CSASPGYGYTF. DNA of the CDR3: TGCAGTGCTAGTCCGGGGTATGGCTACACCTTC.

This chain links TRBV6-5 with TRBJ1-2; TRBD1 matches 7 bases. The CDR3 sequence is 14 residues long. The trim removed 5 bases at V and 3 bases at J, leaving 6 bases unmatched. Germline CDR1 is MNHEY and CDR2 is SVGAGI. This chain's CDR3 is CASSRQGRDYGYTF. In DNA form, the CDR3 reads TGTGCCAGCAGTAGACAGGGTCGGGACTATGGCTACACCTTC.

This chain links TRBV6-5 with TRBJ1-2; D possibly corresponds to TRBD1 (5 bases). Germline V gives CDR1 MNHEY, CDR2 SVGAGI. V lost 7 bases and J 3 bases, leaving 12 bases between the germline ends. This CDR3 spans 13 amino acids. The CDR3 DNA reads as TGTGCCAGCACGGACGGGGCGCACTATGGCTACACCTTC. Translation: CASTDGAHYGYTF.

The J gene is TRBJ1-1, the V gene TRBV3-1 (or the pseudogene TRBV3-2); 9 bases align to TRBD1. The germline CDR1 and CDR2 sequences are LGHDT and YNNKEL (reference sequence). Trimming at V came to 4 bases and at J to 2 bases, leaving 8 bases not matched to a gene. CDR3 size: 16 residues. CDR3 sequence: CASSPGQGRGNTEAFF. CDR3 coding DNA: TGTGCCAGCAGCCCCGGACAGGGGAGGGGAAACACTGAAGCTTTCTTT.

The rearrangement links TRBV28 to TRBJ1-1; no clear D. The CDR3 has 12 residues. CDR1 and CDR2 from the germline V gene are MDHEN and SYDVKM. With 7 bases removed from V and 8 bases from J, the gap between germline ends came to 14 bases. This CDR3 is CASTRRVEEAFF. The CDR3 nucleotides read TGTGCCAGCACTAGAAGGGTGGAAGAAGCTTTCTTT. Full variable domain (outside the CDR3, taken from reference TRBV28 and TRBJ1-1): DVKVTQSSRYLVKRTGEKVFLECVQDMDHENMFWYRQDPGLGLRLIYFSYDVKMKEKGDIPEGYSVSREKKERFSLILESASTNQTSMYLCASTRRVEEAFFGQGTRLTVV.

The J gene is TRBJ1-4, the V gene TRBV7-9; tentative D call: TRBD1 (5 bases). The CDR3 covers 16 residues. The V gene's germline CDR1 is SEHNR and CDR2 FQNEAQ (reference sequence). The ends were cut back, 1 base at V and 5 bases at J, with 14 bases in the middle. The CDR3 here is CASSLGPWGENEKLFF. Here the CDR3 DNA reads TGTGCCAGCAGCTTAGGGCCTTGGGGGGAGAATGAAAAACTGTTTTTT.

The rearrangement links TRBV6-1 to TRBJ2-3; no clear D gene. V gave up 1 base and J gave up 3 bases, with 5 bases separating them. This CDR3 is 13 amino acids long. CDR1 is MNHNS and CDR2 is SASEGT in the germline V gene. CDR3 sequence: CASSEVGTDTQYF. DNA of the CDR3: TGTGCCAGCAGTGAAGTTGGGACAGATACGCAGTATTTT.

V usage is TRBV12-5 and J usage is TRBJ1-1; D gene uncertain. The length of the CDR3 is 13 residues. The germline V and J ends were trimmed by 4 bases and 2 bases, with 8 bases remaining between them. The germline V gene has CDR1 LGHNT and CDR2 FRNRAP. CDR3 bases: TGTGCTAGTGGTTCCCCCTTTAACACTGAAGCTTTCTTT. Amino acid sequence: CASGSPFNTEAFF.

The rearrangement uses TRBV7-2 and TRBJ2-1, with D possibly being TRBD2 (6 bases). CDR1 and CDR2 (germline): SGHTA, FQGNSA. V gave up 3 bases and J gave up 2 bases, with 17 bases separating them. This CDR3 region has 17 residues. This CDR3 reads CASSFDANGRTYNEQFF. CDR3 bases: TGTGCCAGCAGCTTCGATGCGAACGGGAGAACCTACAATGAGCAGTTCTTC. Combining the CDR3 with reference TRBV7-2 and TRBJ2-1 gives the whole variable domain GAGVSQSPSNKVTEKGKDVELRCDPISGHTALYWYRQSLGQGLEFLIYFQGNSAPDKSGLPSDRFSAERTGGSVSTLTIQRTQQEDSAVYLCASSFDANGRTYNEQFFGPGTRLTVL.

The V call is TRBV6-6, the J call TRBJ1-2, with TRBD1 as a possible D gene (5 bases). Germline values: CDR1 MNHNY, CDR2 SVGAGI (reference sequence). The CDR3 is made up of 15 amino acids. V was trimmed by 0 bases and J by 6 bases, leaving 14 bases between them. The CDR3 here is CASSYSAVREDGYTF. In nucleotides, the CDR3 is TGTGCCAGCAGTTACTCGGCGGTCAGGGAGGATGGCTACACCTTC.

J is TRBJ2-3 and V is TRBV7-9, with D hard to call. Per the germline V gene, CDR1 is SEHNR and CDR2 is FQNEAQ (reference sequence). Trimming removed 3 bases from V and 4 bases from J, with 11 bases in between. The CDR3 is 14 residues long. The CDR3 sequence: CASSFKTRADTQYF. The CDR3 nucleotides are TGTGCCAGCAGCTTTAAGACCCGGGCAGATACGCAGTATTTT.